This TCR beta chain stems from a study of blood T cell repertoires in COVID-19. About the study: Material from acute and convalescent COVID-19 was sourced from the United States, Italy and Spain. In each case, the material was cDNA or gDNA derived from T cells, B-cell-depleted T cells, or PBMCs.

Authors' processing steps: Reference gene primer amplification gave estimated nucleated cell counts. Here immunoSEQ multiplex PCR was the method, and the copy in TCRdb shows in-frame clones only, minus some. V and J calls and clone size are copied from that table; D and trimming were computed from the DNA. The top ten clones hold less than 2.5% of a sample with approximately 150,000 clones, more than 75% of them seen once. The CDR3 extends over 14 amino acids. Trimming pared 5 bases from V and 2 bases from J, leaving 13 bases between. CDR1 is SGHTA, CDR2 FQGNSA, per germline. Material: peripheral blood. The chain couples TRBV7-2 to TRBJ2-7; D possibly corresponds to TRBD1 (6 bases). The TCR was taken from a man aged 65-85 years with active COVID-19. This CDR3 reads CASSRTVQAYEQYF. The CDR3, as DNA: TGTGCCAGCAGCCGGACAGTCCAGGCCTACGAGCAGTACTTC.